These 26 T cell receptor beta chains were sequenced from one sample in a study of beta chain features in type 1 diabetes. General observations from the study: Type 1 diabetes patients had moderately but significantly shorter TCRB CDR3s in all four CD4+ subsets.

Which antigens these TCRs recognize remains unknown. cDNA synthesis used the whole RNA isolate, giving expressed TCRB sequences. Sequencing was performed with immunoSEQ multiplex PCR; in TCRdb, only in-frame clones are kept and a portion is missing. The data contain about 170,000 clones, 7% to 9% of them singletons. Source material: central memory CD4+ T cells from blood. The receptor source for this set is a man aged 18-30 years with type 1 diabetes.

At least ten counts were recorded for this clone. The chain couples TRBV6-1 to TRBJ2-7, with a possible D match to TRBD1 (5 bases). The CDR3 covers 13 residues. V lost 8 bases, J lost 3 bases, and 14 bases lay in between. Germline lookup yields CDR1 MNHNS and CDR2 SASEGT. This chain's CDR3 is CASGAGPYYEQYF. CDR3 in DNA: TGTGCCAGCGGGGCTGGCCCCTACTACGAGCAGTACTTC.

This clone was detected only a few times. The chain is built from TRBV15 and TRBJ2-5; D is undetermined. The CDR3 totals 13 residues. Germline V gene data show CDR1 as LNHNV and CDR2 as YYDKDF (reference sequence). V lost 5 bases, J lost 5 bases, and 12 bases lay in between. The DNA of the CDR3 is TGTGCCACCAGCTCCGGGTCGGAGGAGACCCAGTACTTC. This sequence encodes CATSSGSEETQYF. The full variable domain, rest sourced from reference TRBV15 and TRBJ2-5, is DAMVIQNPRYQVTQFGKPVTLSCSQTLNHNVMYWYQQKSSQAPKLLFHYYDKDFNNEADTPDNFQSRRPNTSFCFLDIRSPGLGDTAMYLCATSSGSEETQYFGPGTRLLVL.

The rearrangement joins TRBV29-1 to TRBJ1-5, with D possibly being TRBD1 (5 bases). V dropped 1 base and J dropped 5 bases, with 15 bases sitting between them. Germline-derived CDR1 and CDR2 are SQVTM and ANQGSEA. The CDR3 runs 15 residues. The CDR3 DNA reads as TGCAGCGTTGAAGTGGAACCAGGGCAAGATCAGCCCCAGCATTTT. This codes for CSVEVEPGQDQPQHF.

The table lists this clone with a few counts. V usage is TRBV16 and J usage is TRBJ2-5; D unresolved. The CDR3 sequence is 11 residues long. With 5 bases removed from V and 4 bases from J, the gap between germline ends came to 5 bases. Germline CDR1 is KGHSY and CDR2 is FQNENV. The CDR3 spells CASSAGETQYF. The CDR3 DNA follows: TGTGCCAGCAGCGCAGGAGAGACCCAGTACTTC.

This chain connects TRBV19 to TRBJ1-1; D not resolved. V lost 7 bases and J 2 bases, leaving 11 bases between the germline ends. The CDR3 has 13 residues. Germline assignment: CDR1 LNHDA and CDR2 SQIVND (reference sequence). The CDR3 nucleotides are TGTGCCAGTAACAGTCGCGTAAACACTGAAGCTTTCTTT. It yields the protein CASNSRVNTEAFF.

The rearrangement links TRBV5-4 to TRBJ1-2; D is unresolved. The V gene's germline CDR1 is SGHNT and CDR2 YYREEE (reference sequence). The CDR3 totals 14 residues. Trimming took off 5 bases at V and 2 bases at J, with 13 bases between the two ends. CDR3 DNA sequence: TGTGCCAGCAGAACCGTCGGGAGCAACTATGGCTACACCTTC. Translating gives CASRTVGSNYGYTF. Drawing the rest from reference TRBV5-4 and TRBJ1-2, the complete variable domain is ETGVTQSPTHLIKTRGQQVTLRCSSQSGHNTVSWYQQALGQGPQFIFQYYREEENGRGNFPPRFSGLQFPNYSSELNVNALELDDSALYLCASRTVGSNYGYTFGSGTRLTVV.

V gene TRBV14 combines with J gene TRBJ2-7; tentative D call: TRBD2 (6 bases). CDR3 size: 14 residues. V was trimmed by 4 bases and J by 1 base, leaving 11 bases between them. Germline V gene sequence: CDR1 SGHDN, CDR2 FVKESK. CDR3 region: CASSPRDFSYEQYF. Here the CDR3 DNA reads TGTGCCAGCAGCCCCAGGGACTTTTCCTACGAGCAGTACTTC.

The chain has TRBV18 and TRBJ2-6; the D is unclear. Per germline, CDR1 KGHSH and CDR2 LQKENI. Trimming removed 4 bases from V and 2 bases from J, with 3 bases in between. The CDR3 consists of 13 residues. The CDR3 DNA is TGTGCCAGCTCACTAACTGGGGCCAACGTCCTGACTTTC. This codes for CASSLTGANVLTF.

The chain has TRBV30 and TRBJ1-2; 7 nucleotides agree with TRBD1. Germline V gene data show CDR1 as GTSNPN and CDR2 as SVGIG (reference sequence). This CDR3 is built from 14 residues. V lost 2 bases to trimming and J lost 6 bases; unmatched junction nucleotides: 9. The CDR3 here is CAWSYNRGGNGYTF. The CDR3 nucleotides are TGTGCCTGGAGTTATAACAGGGGTGGAAATGGCTACACCTTC.

In this sample, this clone turned up a few times. This sequence joins TRBV11-2 and TRBJ1-6; D call uncertain. The CDR3 consists of 13 residues. Trimming removed 8 bases at V and 0 bases at J, with 5 bases between. Germline V gene data show CDR1 as SGHAT and CDR2 as FQNNGV. The CDR3 reads CASGSSYNSPLHF. In DNA, the CDR3 is TGTGCCAGCGGGAGCTCCTATAATTCACCCCTCCACTTT.

Only a few counts were recorded for this clone. Other DNA sequences of this sample code for an identical CDR3. The chain is built from TRBV18 and TRBJ2-7; possible D gene TRBD2, 5 bases. This CDR3 has 14 residues. V lost 2 bases, J lost 0 bases, and 8 bases lay in between. The V gene's germline CDR1 is KGHSH and CDR2 LQKENI. The CDR3 loop reads CASSPSGSSYEQYF. DNA of the CDR3: TGTGCCAGCTCACCAAGCGGTAGCTCCTACGAGCAGTACTTC.

This clone appeared a few times. The chain has TRBV2 and TRBJ2-2; TRBD1 agrees at 7 bases. The CDR3 spans 14 residues. V trimming: 6 bases; J trimming: 5 bases; junction bases outside the gene matches: 6. CDR1 and CDR2 from the germline V gene are SNHLY and FYNNEI. In nucleotides, the CDR3 is TGTGCCAGCAGGGACAGGTTCGGGACCGGGGAGCTGTTTTTT. Protein: CASRDRFGTGELFF. The full variable domain, completed using reference TRBV2 and TRBJ2-2, is EPEVTQTPSHQVTQMGQEVILRCVPISNHLYFYWYRQILGQKVEFLVSFYNNEISEKSEIFDDQFSVERPDGSNFTLKIRSTKLEDSAMYFCASRDRFGTGELFFGEGSRLTVL.

The rearrangement links TRBV7-2 to TRBJ2-5; D not resolved. V was shortened by 4 bases and J by 5 bases, with 11 bases between the two germline ends. Germline assignment: CDR1 SGHTA and CDR2 FQGNSA. This CDR3 has 13 residues. CDR3 coding DNA: TGTGCCAGCAGCTCGCCGGGTCAGGAGACCCAGTACTTC. It codes for CASSSPGQETQYF. The full variable domain, its missing parts supplied by reference TRBV7-2 and TRBJ2-5, is GAGVSQSPSNKVTEKGKDVELRCDPISGHTALYWYRQSLGQGLEFLIYFQGNSAPDKSGLPSDRFSAERTGGSVSTLTIQRTQQEDSAVYLCASSSPGQETQYFGPGTRLLVL.

This clone occurred a few times. This chain joins TRBV5-1 and TRBJ1-2; possible D gene TRBD1, 5 bases. The germline V gene has CDR1 SGHRS and CDR2 YFSETQ. V dropped 4 bases and J dropped 0 bases, with 10 bases sitting between them. This CDR3 has 14 residues. The CDR3 here is CASSPLTANYGYTF. The CDR3 region has the DNA TGCGCCAGCAGCCCATTGACAGCTAACTATGGCTACACCTTC.

The chain carries TRBV20-1 and TRBJ2-3, with no clear D. V lost 0 bases to trimming and J lost 9 bases, with 7 bases between them. The length of the CDR3 is 11 residues. CDR1 DFQATT and CDR2 SNEGSKA come from the germline V gene (reference sequence). The chain's CDR3 is CSARDRGTQYF. In DNA form, the CDR3 reads TGCAGTGCTAGAGATCGAGGCACGCAGTATTTT.

This clone was detected many times. The chain carries TRBV4-3 and TRBJ2-7; the match to TRBD2 covers 9 bases. The CDR3 extends over 15 amino acids. J was trimmed by 5 bases and V by 1 base; bases with no gene match: 6. Germline V lookup: CDR1 LGHNA, CDR2 YSLEER. CDR3 region: CASSQGRGGLDEQYF. The CDR3 DNA follows: TGCGCCAGCAGCCAAGGGCGGGGGGGCCTCGACGAGCAGTACTTC.

The chain combines TRBV5-1 with TRBJ1-1; the match to TRBD1 covers 7 bases. The CDR3 totals 17 residues. Trimming removed 4 bases from V and 0 bases from J; junction bases left unmatched: 12. CDR1 and CDR2 (germline): SGHRS, YFSETQ. Here the CDR3 DNA reads TGCGCCAGCAGCCTGACCGGGACAGTTTACTTGAACACTGAAGCTTTCTTT. Protein: CASSLTGTVYLNTEAFF.

This clone has a handful of counts. The CDR3 loop is CASSQSTAGGPSYNEQFF. Written as DNA, the CDR3 is TGTGCCAGCAGCCAATCGACGGCGGGAGGGCCCTCCTACAATGAGCAGTTCTTC. The rearrangement links TRBV4-2 to TRBJ2-1, with 9 positions matching TRBD2. The ends lost 2 bases at V and 0 bases at J; junction bases unmatched: 8. The CDR3 has 18 residues. Germline V lookup: CDR1 LGHNA, CDR2 YNFKEQ.

This clone has only a few counts. V gene TRBV21-1 combines with J gene TRBJ2-3; the table's TRBD2 call for D was not verified on the DNA. TRBV21-1 is reported as a pseudogene. The CDR3 consists of 15 residues. This CDR3 is CASSNKGTSGDTQYF. The CDR3, as DNA: TGTGCCAGCAGCAATAAGGGGACTAGCGGGGATACGCAGTATTTT.

The V call is TRBV6-6, the J call TRBJ2-5, with no clear D. Germline values: CDR1 MNHNY, CDR2 SVGAGI (reference sequence). There are 13 residues in the CDR3. Trimming cost V 7 bases and J 4 bases, with 13 bases left between them. The CDR3 region is CASTPPASETQYF. The CDR3 coding sequence is TGTGCCAGCACCCCTCCCGCGTCAGAGACCCAGTACTTC.

The chain employs TRBV28 and TRBJ2-7; D not resolved. CDR3 length: 11 residues. CDR1 is MDHEN and CDR2 is SYDVKM in the germline V gene. The V end lost 1 base, the J end lost 6 bases, and 4 bases lay between the germline ends. CDR3 region: CASSLFSEQYF. CDR3 sequence (DNA): TGTGCCAGCAGTTTATTCTCCGAGCAGTACTTC.

This clone was counted a few times. The CDR3 nucleotides read TGTGCCAGCAGTGGGGCAGCCGCGAATGAAAAACTGTTTTTT. Translating it yields CASSGAAANEKLFF. This chain connects TRBV2 to TRBJ1-4, with D uncertain. The ends were cut back, 4 bases at V and 5 bases at J, with 11 bases in the middle. The CDR3 covers 14 residues. CDR1 and CDR2 from the germline V gene are SNHLY and FYNNEI.

CDR3 residues: CASSLPGQGMRGNVLTF. DNA of the CDR3: TGTGCCAGCAGTCTCCCGGGACAGGGTATGAGGGGCAACGTCCTGACTTTC. This sequence joins TRBV28 and TRBJ2-6; TRBD1 matches at 9 bases. Germline CDR1 MDHEN, CDR2 SYDVKM. V gave up 5 bases and J gave up 9 bases; unmatched junction bases: 14. The CDR3 has 17 amino acids.

This sequence joins TRBV11-1 and TRBJ1-1; TRBD1 aligns across 8 bases. Germline CDR1 reads SGHAT; CDR2 reads FQDESV (reference sequence). This CDR3 is 16 amino acids long. V shed 4 bases and J 1 base; nucleotides not matched to a gene: 8. The CDR3 nucleotides are TGTGCCAGCAGCTCCCGGGACAGGTTATCGAACACTGAAGCTTTCTTT. Protein: CASSSRDRLSNTEAFF.

Concerning this clone itself: A junction boundary mismatches the germline segment, possibly from a read error. This chain links TRBV6-5 with TRBJ2-7; 7 bases agree with TRBD2. The CDR3 contains 13 residues. Germline CDR1 reads MNHEY; CDR2 reads SVGAGI. The CDR3 DNA sequence: TGTGCCAGCAGTGAAGCCCTGGCGGGAGAGCGGTACTTC. Amino acid sequence: CASSEALAGERYF.

This clone was picked up a small number of times. This chain links TRBV6-1 with TRBJ2-7, with D maybe TRBD2 (5 bases). Trimming shortened V by 5 bases and J by 2 bases, and 13 bases separated the two germline ends. Germline assignment: CDR1 MNHNS and CDR2 SASEGT. The CDR3 spans 14 residues. DNA for the CDR3: TGTGCCAGCAGTCGGACGGGAATTACCTACGAGCAGTACTTC. Its protein product is CASSRTGITYEQYF.